This TCR beta chain derives from a study of T-cell reconstitution after alpha-beta-depleted transplantation in children (dated by TCRdb to 2015 to 2016). In the study overall: Using TCR repertoire profiling, the study followed T-cell immune reconstitution in a quantitative way in children after TCRalphabeta/CD19-depleted allogeneic hematopoietic cell transplantation.

This specimen's treatment or condition label, interpreted: allogeneic hematopoietic cell transplantation with graft depleted of TCRalphabeta T cells and CD19 B cells. Transplant recipients were children who received TCRalphabeta/CD19-depleted allogeneic hematopoietic cell grafts. Study-wide conclusions, independent of this receptor: The frequencies of hyperexpanded clones fell over the following months, and after one year, T-cell counts and TCRbeta diversity were mostly attributed to newly produced T cells. In some patients, high TCRbeta diversity at day 60 was attributed to recipient T cells and intrathymic progenitors that had survived conditioning. About two months after transplant, the apparently early recovery of alphabetaT-cell counts reportedly depended on just several hundred clones that had expanded rapidly and came from non-depleted graft cells.

Remarks on this clonotype: Its specific antigen is unknown. A much larger clone sits a single nucleotide away, making a read error possible.

The trim is 0 bases for V and 3 bases for J, with a gap of 14 bases between the germline ends. Inclusive of the bounding cysteine and phenylalanine, the CDR3 is 17 residues long. Solely the CDR3 DNA is kept, with 51 bases framed from the first base. Via the germline V gene, CDR1 is SGHAT and CDR2 FQNNGV. Libraries came from PCR. The sequencing machine was an Illumina HiSeq 2500. To normalize quantification of the TCRbeta repertoire, the TCR libraries were built with molecular barcoding that relied on unique molecular identifiers. TCRdb reprocessed the public reads (quality trimming at Q25 with fastp, clone calling with MiXCR) and kept in-frame beta chains. Records with the same CDR3 protein are collapsed into one entry carrying the most frequent genes and DNA. For this sample the table gives about 980,000 distinct CDR3 sequences, of which about 29% were detected only once. The ten biggest clones cover over 25% of the sample.

The TCR was taken from a boy less than two years old who had a stem cell transplant for SCID, so the T cells may come from the graft donor. In this chain, TRBV11-2 is recombined with TRBJ2-2; the D gene identity is not certain. Source: PBMCs, mostly from graft donor cells, taken 360 days after TCRalphabeta/CD19-depleted stem cell transplant. The nucleotides read TGTGCCAGCAGCTTAGATAGTTTTAGAGTGGACACCGGGGAGCTGTTTTTT. Its coded protein is CASSLDSFRVDTGELFF.